This paragraph reports one T cell receptor beta chain. It has no known antigen specificity. Within one base of it there is no much larger clone, and no base qualities were kept. CDR1 and CDR2 are drawn from the germline V gene: SGHRS, YFSETQ. V is pruned by 4 bases and J by 4 bases, leaving 4 bases of the junction without a gene match. CDR3 length: 14 amino acids, cysteine to phenylalanine. Here the CDR3 DNA is all that survives: 42 bases in frame from base 1. The library relied on the immunoSEQ multiplex PCR assay. For the multiplex PCR, a mixture combining 60 forward primers for TCR Vbeta segments and 13 reverse primers for TCR Jbeta segments was used. A multiplex PCR assay on genomic DNA amplified the CDR3 region of rearranged TCR beta genes. The Illumina HiSeq System was used to sequence the amplified TCR beta libraries as 87-base-pair reads. The paper's processing steps were these. A later analysis tallied roughly 78 million unique TCR beta chains across the 660 or so repertoires, and some 10 million of those chains were shared by two or more donors. To remove PCR and sequencing errors, raw reads were error-corrected and collapsed into unique sequences using a nearest-neighbor algorithm that merged closely related sequences. Alignment of CDR3 sequences to IMGT reference sequences was used to assign V, D and J gene segments. Each retained sequence needed at least a six-nucleotide match to both a V gene segment and a J gene segment. A rearrangement counted as productive if the CDR3 had no stop codons and remained in frame with V and J, and every other rearrangement counted as non-productive. CDR3 was defined by IMGT convention, running from the second conserved V-encoded cysteine to the conserved J-encoded phenylalanine. Sequences without an unambiguous match to a single V gene segment were excluded from the earlier analysis of 500 to 700 of the donors. In an earlier analysis of several hundred of the donors, V segments were called functional above 56.7% productive rearrangements and were called segregating when the between-donor standard deviation exceeded 5%. To diagnose cytomegalovirus status from the catalog of TCR beta chain sequences, a statistical classification framework was built. A later analysis assigned V and J genes by comparing TCR nucleotide sequences with IMGT/GENE-DB human TR gene sequences. The TCRdist pipeline was used in a later analysis to assign CDR3 sequences and most-parsimonious VDJ recombination scenarios. A later analysis defined each TCR beta chain by its CDR3 amino acid sequence plus V-gene family, and excluded reads lacking a unique V-gene family. A later analysis removed 600 or so highly shared, low-generation-probability nucleotide sequences to deal with suspected cross-contamination and a sequencing artifact. In a later analysis, a clonal expansion index for each public chain was calculated from normalized within-repertoire ranks of inferred template counts. A later analysis computed generation probabilities with a VDJ recombination model fitted to out-of-frame rearrangements, and checked the results against IGoR. Hypergeometric tests were used in a later analysis to score TCR-TCR, TCR-HLA and TCR-CMV co-occurrence, with a repertoire-size bias correction applied to the TCR pairs. False discovery rates were estimated in a later analysis by permuting HLA or CMV assignments 20 times. In a later analysis, co-occurring TCRs were grouped with DBSCAN, and TCRdist sequence similarity was added when clustering was performed within HLA-allele-positive subsets. Co-occurrence clustering excluded repertoires with fewer than 30,000 or more than 120,000 public chains, plus five with anomalous nucleotide sharing. TCRdb took this table from immuneACCESS and kept in-frame rearrangements with V and J called. Such tables lack part of the clones; where checked against another copy, unresolved V genes explain under half of the gap, and the rest is unexplained. That table is the source of V, J and clone size, and D and trimming were worked out from the DNA. The table for this sample lists fewer than 200,000 clones; about four fifths of them were counted only once. 4.9% of the sample is held by the ten biggest clonotypes.

The source of the sample is a study of cytomegalovirus exposure and HLA in healthy donors (dated by TCRdb to the late 2010s). Study-level background: An earlier analysis of under 600 of the donors reported approximately 300 Gb of sequence data and about 100 million unique TCR beta sequences from roughly 200 million T cells. An early release covering about 600 HLA-typed donors comprised 250 to 350 gigabases of sequencing data and about 90 million unique TCR sequences. Of the 350 to 450 genotyped donors, over 65% fell in the genetic ancestry cluster associated with self-reported Caucasian donors. The study was designed to test whether signatures of past pathogen exposure could be identified by cataloging public T cell receptors. The T cell repertoires of 550 to 850 subjects were profiled by immunosequencing and related to cytomegalovirus serostatus. Besides the first cohort of around 670 subjects, a separate validation cohort made up of over 95 different subjects was used. To predict cytomegalovirus infection status, the study combined high-throughput TCR immunosequencing, statistical association of individual TCRs with disease status, and machine learning. A later analysis re-analyzed previously published TCR beta repertoires from about 730 donors and added high-resolution HLA genotyping to study TCR occurrence patterns. In the later analysis, no new phenotypic data were used to find candidate immune exposures; instead, reliance was placed on TCR beta sequences and their occurrence across donors. To decide whether each TCR beta V gene segment behaved as functional or pseudogenic, an earlier analysis of some 570 of the donors relied on high-throughput TCR beta sequencing. Donor age, sex, ethnicity and CMV serostatus were collected together with the repertoire data. A later genetic analysis used genome-wide SNP genotypes for about 60% of the roughly 700 donors, treating that subset as a discovery cohort. All discovery cohort repertoires had been generated on a single sequencing platform. Both class I and class II loci were covered by HLA typing, at four-digit resolution. The number of donors typed differed by locus, with roughly 620-640 for A, B, C, DRB1 and DQB1, roughly 550 for DQA1, about 610 for DPA1, and around 430 for DPB1. Four or five DR-DQ haplotypes were handled as single units for association and clustering because linkage in the cohort was strong. Among some 410 genotyped donors of the cohort, an average of approximately 240,000 unique TCR beta nucleotide sequences was sequenced per donor, of which 15% to 20% were non-productive.

The investigation overall reported the following: A later analysis reported that several top co-occurrence clusters appeared linked to parvovirus B19, influenza, CMV and Epstein-Barr virus. The sequencing pipeline was judged likely to have produced a cluster of highly shared sequence variants as a technical artifact. An earlier analysis of around 600 of the donors showed that most TCR beta V segments appeared in productive rearrangements either about 87% or about 30% of the time, which broadly matched IMGT annotations. Most TCR sequences were seen in very few donors, while some public TCRs were found in many individuals. Because HLA typing was missing for some donors at each locus, association tests included only the typed subset. The 87-base-pair reads could not distinguish some IMGT-functional V segments, including TRBV6-2 and TRBV6-3, so those segments were excluded. In a later genetic analysis, fewer N-insertions in productive TCRs were reported among donors in an Asian-associated ancestry cluster than the roughly 710-donor mean. CMV serostatus was the only immune exposure information available for the cohort. The authors suggested that the approach could potentially be generalized to other disease states and immunological phenotypes. V-gene and J-gene trimming of TCR beta chains was associated with a missense DCLRE1C variant in a later genetic analysis, and the association was replicated in an independent cohort. Sequencing depth was assumed to be roughly uniform across donors in the presence/absence analyses, though that assumption may not hold. When HLA alleles, especially DR and DQ, strongly co-occurred, attributing TCR associations to individual alleles was difficult. The earlier analysis of 587 of the donors excluded over 15 rarely observed V segments, including chromosome 9 orphons, because counts were too low. According to a later analysis, TCR association rates differed among HLA loci, with DRB1 alleles showing the most associated TCRs and HLA-C alleles showing the fewest. Linkage disequilibrium might explain the correlated functional status among segregating V segments, but an unknown experimental factor could not be excluded. Only TCR beta chains were sequenced in this cohort, and the absence of alpha or paired-chain data limited detectable features. At a false discovery rate of 0.05, a later analysis linked about 17,000 TCR beta sequences to specific HLA alleles. Cytomegalovirus status was reported to be diagnosed by the classifier with high specificity and sensitivity in both the original and validation cohorts. Most CMV-associated TCR beta chains appeared to be HLA-restricted in a later analysis, and the HLA associations seemed to be driven largely by CMV exposure. The study listed 164 TCR beta chains as associated with cytomegalovirus. A later analysis found that HLA-associated TCR beta chains were more clonally expanded and had lower generation probabilities than equally common non-associated chains. Three of the identified cytomegalovirus-associated TCR beta chains were confirmed in vitro to be specific for cytomegalovirus antigens. A further reported finding was that TCR beta sequences accurately predicted the HLA-A and HLA-B alleles for most subjects in the first cohort.

The cohort comprised some 700 healthy bone marrow donors. At the time of sampling, every cohort member was nominally healthy, though immune exposures that went unrecorded were likely present. The donor tested CMV seropositive and was one of the 289 seropositive cohort members. A peripheral blood sample was collected from each donor, and TCR beta sequencing was performed on peripheral blood mononuclear cells. The Qiagen DNeasy Blood Extraction Kit was used to extract genomic DNA from the blood cell samples. The sequenced sample was PBMCs. The sequence is built from TRBV5-1 and TRBJ2-4; 8 central nucleotides agree with TRBD1. This TCR was recovered from a woman aged 18-35 years in good health and CMV-seropositive. The DNA sequence follows: TGCGCCAGCAGCAGGGACAGGTCAAAAAACATTCAGTACTTC. Translated, it reads CASSRDRSKNIQYF.